The present T cell receptor beta chain was sequenced within a study of identical twins. General observations from the study: Weaker excess twin sharing was seen among beta out-of-frame sequences. Cord blood beta clonotypes present at high abundance carried fewer insertions; no such pattern appeared in memory repertoires.

In its sample, this clonotype was seen many times. Its antigen is unknown. A universal primer site was incorporated via template switching, and the cDNA contained unique molecular identifiers. TCRdb analysed the 5' RACE reads with MiXCR anew, one entry per CDR3 protein. The table includes about 250,000 distinct CDR3 sequences, around 7.6% detected once. The CDR3 contains 14 residues. Germline loops: CDR1 SGHRS, CDR2 YFSETQ. Between the trimmed V and J ends, which lost 5 bases and 2 bases, there was a span of 14 bases. The sample also formed part of further work on yellow fever vaccine responses in identical twins.

The sequence derives from a woman younger than 35 in good health. The V call is TRBV5-1, the J call TRBJ2-7; perhaps TRBD2 as D (6 bases). Sequences were obtained from CD8+ T cells sorted from blood. CDR3 in amino acids: CASSPGTGAYEQYV. CDR3 DNA sequence: TGCGCCAGCAGTCCCGGGACTGGAGCCTACGAGCAGTACGTC.